This is a list of T cell receptor beta chains from one sample in a study of T cell clonotyping in hematopoietic cell transplantation. The method was immunoSEQ multiplex PCR; TCRdb's version includes in-frame clones alone and lacks a portion of them. Found here are some 10,000 clones, roughly 93% of them singletons; the top ten hold 5.7%. Sequences were derived from PBMCs, sampled 100 days after allogeneic stem cell transplant. Every receptor here comes from a male patient in his fifties who had an allogeneic stem cell transplant from a related donor, so T cells may come from the graft donor. Some clones in this sample may be carry-over from other donors' samples. Each CDR3 is given with its conserved first and last residue. The D gene is left open where the match is weak. Some rows mark clone size as missing; the rest say once, few, many or name a class of expanded clone.

>-|-|TRBJ2-3|TRBV19
CASSMVAPDTQYF
TGTGCCAGTAGTATGGTGGCGCCAGATACGCAGTATTTT
>TRBD1|-|TRBJ1-1|TRBV6-5
CASSYGTANTEAFF
TGTGCCAGCAGCTATGGGACAGCGAACACTGAAGCTTTCTTT
>-|-|TRBJ2-3|TRBV4-3
CASSQDLGRDTDTQYF
TGCGCCAGCAGCCAAGATCTGGGCAGAGACACAGATACGCAGTATTTT
>-|-|TRBJ2-5|TRBV7-9
CASSGADRQETQYF
TGTGCCAGCAGCGGGGCGGACAGACAAGAGACCCAGTACTTC
>-|-|TRBJ1-3|TRBV19
CASSMAIGSGNTIYF
TGTGCCAGTAGTATGGCGATAGGCTCTGGAAACACCATATATTTT
>-|-|TRBJ1-4|TRBV7-2
CASNPGWGELFF
TGTGCCAGCAATCCGGGGTGGGGGGAACTGTTTTTT
>TRBD1|-|TRBJ2-1|TRBV4-3
CASSQLTGASSYNEQFF
TGCGCCAGCAGCCAGCTTACAGGGGCTAGCTCCTACAATGAGCAGTTCTTC
>TRBD2|-|TRBJ2-5|TRBV19
CASSIGGGSEETQYF
TGTGCCAGTAGTATAGGAGGCGGGAGTGAAGAGACCCAGTACTTC
>-|-|TRBJ1-5|TRBV19
CASRLTGLNQPQHF
TGTGCCAGTAGATTGACAGGTCTAAATCAGCCCCAGCATTTT
>-|-|TRBJ2-7|TRBV5-1
CASSRGGGNEQYF
TGCGCCAGCAGTCGCGGTGGGGGCAACGAGCAGTACTTC
>-|once|TRBJ1-5|TRBV11-3
CASIPSRRVGQPQHF
TGTGCCAGCATTCCCTCGAGGAGGGTGGGTCAGCCCCAGCATTTT
>-|once|TRBJ1-1|TRBV20-1
CSASHETEAFF
TGCAGTGCTAGTCACGAGACTGAAGCTTTCTTT
>-|-|TRBJ2-5|TRBV27
CASTSRHEGETQYF
TGTGCCAGCACCTCCCGACACGAGGGAGAGACCCAGTACTTC
>TRBD2|-|TRBJ2-1|TRBV14
CASSQVGLAALNEQFF
TGTGCCAGCAGCCAAGTGGGACTAGCGGCACTAAATGAGCAGTTCTTC
>-|-|TRBJ2-3|TRBV7-3
CASSESGTGRTDTQYF
TGTGCCAGCAGCGAATCCGGGACTGGCCGCACAGATACGCAGTATTTT
>-|-|TRBJ2-3|TRBV29-1
CSVGTDTQYF
TGCAGCGTTGGCACAGATACGCAGTATTTT
>-|-|TRBJ1-1|TRBV13
CASSPKGGRQRTEAFF
TGTGCCAGCAGCCCTAAAGGGGGGCGGCAGCGGACTGAAGCTTTCTTT
>-|-|TRBJ1-6|TRBV9
CASSTSIGDPLHF
TGTGCCAGCAGCACATCTATTGGGGATCCCCTCCACTTT
>-|-|TRBJ2-2|TRBV18
CASSQIPPPNTGELFF
TGTGCCAGCTCACAGATTCCTCCGCCGAACACCGGGGAGCTGTTTTTT
>-|-|TRBJ1-2|TRBV28
CASSRPGVGYGYTF
TGTGCCAGCAGCCGACCCGGGGTAGGGTATGGCTACACCTTC
>-|-|TRBJ2-7|TRBV27
CASSPYSGLGNEQYF
TGTGCCAGCAGTCCCTATTCAGGGCTGGGGAACGAGCAGTACTTC
>TRBD1|-|TRBJ2-2|TRBV6-5
CASKGQGADGELFF
TGTGCCAGCAAAGGACAGGGGGCAGACGGGGAGCTGTTTTTT
>-|once|TRBJ2-7|TRBV28
CASSLTTYEQYF
TGTGCCAGCAGTTTAACCACCTACGAGCAGTACTTC
>TRBD1|-|TRBJ1-2|TRBV11-2
CASSLDRGRNYGYTF
TGTGCCAGCAGCCTAGACAGGGGGCGGAACTATGGCTACACCTTC
>-|-|TRBJ2-7|TRBV5-5
CASSRGRGSYEQYF
TGTGCCAGCAGCCGAGGAAGGGGCTCCTACGAGCAGTACTTC
>-|-|TRBJ1-2|TRBV7-9
CASSLSPRVGYGYTF
TGTGCCAGCAGCTTATCGCCCAGGGTGGGCTATGGCTACACCTTC
>-|-|TRBJ1-2|TRBV10-3
CAISASNVYGYTF
TGTGCCATCAGTGCAAGCAACGTCTATGGCTACACCTTC
>-|once|TRBJ2-1|TRBV4-1
CASSQERNRRRFF
TGCGCCAGCAGCCAAGAGAGGAACAGGAGGCGGTTCTTC
>-|-|TRBJ1-3|TRBV7-9
CASSLSGTSGNTIYF
TGTGCCAGCAGCTTATCAGGCACCTCTGGAAACACCATATATTTT
>TRBD1|-|TRBJ1-1|TRBV14
CASSLEQGATEAFF
TGTGCCAGCAGCCTTGAACAGGGGGCCACTGAAGCTTTCTTT
>TRBD1|-|TRBJ2-2|TRBV5-6
CASTPGQGAWTGELFF
TGTGCCAGCACCCCGGGACAGGGGGCATGGACCGGGGAGCTGTTTTTT
>TRBD1|-|TRBJ2-1|TRBV5-4
CASSPGQGGYNEQFF
TGTGCCAGCAGCCCCGGACAGGGTGGCTACAATGAGCAGTTCTTC
>-|once|TRBJ1-2|TRBV28
CASSLFYGYTF
TGTGCCAGCAGTTTATTCTATGGCTACACCTTC
>-|-|TRBJ1-4|TRBV19
CASSTRGTTTNEKLFF
TGTGCCAGTAGTACCCGCGGGACAACAACTAATGAAAAACTGTTTTTT
>-|once|TRBJ1-1|TRBV4-2
CASSQDRDRTEAFF
TGTGCCAGCAGCCAAGATAGGGACCGCACTGAAGCTTTCTTT
>TRBD1|-|TRBJ2-7|TRBV29-1
CSVVSPGQQPYEQYF
TGCAGCGTTGTCTCACCGGGACAGCAACCGTACGAGCAGTACTTC
>-|-|TRBJ2-7|TRBV13
CASSLGRGEQYF
TGTGCCAGCAGCTTAGGCCGTGGCGAGCAGTACTTC
>TRBD2|-|TRBJ2-7|TRBV19
CASSPRGTSGSSHNEQYF
TGTGCCAGTAGTCCACGGGGGACTAGCGGGAGTTCCCACAACGAGCAGTACTTC
>TRBD1|-|TRBJ2-1|TRBV7-6
CASSPGQVTEQFF
TGTGCCAGCAGCCCTGGACAGGTGACCGAGCAGTTCTTC
>TRBD2|-|TRBJ2-7|TRBV6-1
CASSGDAGGPSEQYF
TGTGCCAGCAGTGGGGACGCGGGGGGCCCTTCCGAGCAGTACTTC
>-|once|TRBJ2-2|TRBV14
CASSPDRNTGELFF
TGTGCCAGCAGCCCTGACAGAAACACCGGGGAGCTGTTTTTT
>-|-|TRBJ1-1|TRBV5-1
CASSLDGRTNTEAFF
TGCGCCAGCAGCTTGGATGGGAGGACGAACACTGAAGCTTTCTTT
>TRBD1|-|TRBJ2-5|TRBV5-1
CASSLGQGMGETQYF
TGCGCCAGCAGCTTAGGACAGGGGATGGGGGAGACCCAGTACTTC
>-|once|TRBJ1-4|TRBV28
CASREQISTNEKLFF
TGTGCCAGCAGAGAACAGATCTCGACTAATGAAAAACTGTTTTTT
>TRBD2|-|TRBJ2-2|TRBV7-2
CASSPRTSGAGELFF
TGTGCCAGCAGCCCGAGGACTAGCGGGGCTGGGGAGCTGTTTTTT
>-|-|TRBJ2-7|TRBV28
CASLPLPGEGIPEQYF
TGTGCCAGCCTCCCTCTGCCCGGGGAAGGGATCCCCGAGCAGTACTTC
>-|-|TRBJ2-7|TRBV7-6
CASSKKSRGAGNEQYF
TGTGCCAGCAGCAAAAAAAGCCGAGGGGCGGGGAACGAGCAGTACTTC
>TRBD1|-|TRBJ1-2|TRBV7-9
CASSLLSGTGDPGYTF
TGTGCCAGCAGCTTACTTTCCGGGACAGGGGACCCTGGCTACACCTTC
>-|-|TRBJ2-5|TRBV14
CASSQGATGWRTQYF
TGTGCCAGCAGCCAAGGAGCTACAGGGTGGCGGACCCAGTACTTC
>-|-|TRBJ1-1|TRBV30
CAWSPGTEAFF
TGTGCCTGGAGCCCTGGGACTGAAGCTTTCTTT
>TRBD2|-|TRBJ2-5|TRBV18
CASSLVAGVGETQYF
TGTGCCAGCTCACTCGTAGCGGGAGTAGGGGAGACCCAGTACTTC
>TRBD2|-|TRBJ2-1|TRBV19
CASRSSGGWNEQFF
TGTGCCAGTAGGTCTAGCGGGGGGTGGAATGAGCAGTTCTTC
>-|-|TRBJ2-2|TRBV14
CASSLGGGATGELFF
TGTGCCAGCAGCCTAGGTGGAGGAGCCACCGGGGAGCTGTTTTTT
>-|-|TRBJ1-4|TRBV6-1
CASSGTVQKLFF
TGTGCCAGCAGTGGGACGGTTCAAAAACTGTTTTTT
>-|-|TRBJ1-3|TRBV6-1
CASNDRDSGNTIYF
TGTGCCAGCAATGACAGAGACTCTGGAAACACCATATATTTT